This T cell receptor beta chain appears in the sequencing data of a study of yellow fever vaccine responses in identical twins. Points from the study as a whole: Twins reportedly had a vaccine T cell response that seemed partly convergent, partly personalized.

This clonotype showed up just a few times. Antigen unknown. TCRdb independently ran MiXCR on the RT-PCR reads; one entry per CDR3 protein. The profile covers about 34,000 distinct CDR3 sequences, with less than 70% appearing a single time and 4.5% taken by the ten largest. Germline trimming cut 4 bases from V and 8 bases from J; bases unmatched to any gene: 6. CDR3 length: 16 residues. Per the germline V gene, CDR1 is KGHDR and CDR2 is SFDVKD. The chain combines TRBV24-1 with TRBJ2-1; 14 nucleotides line up with TRBD2. This TCR was recovered from a woman between 18 and 30 years old who received the yellow fever vaccine. This specimen consisted of T cells from blood (PBMCs), unsorted or a sorted subset (not recorded which), obtained before or after yellow fever vaccination (not recorded which). The CDR3 region has the DNA TGTGCCACCAGTGACACGACTAGCGGGGGGGCGGATGAGCAGTTCTTC. This gives the protein CATSDTTSGGADEQFF.